This TCR beta chain was identified in a study of post-analysis software for immune sequencing data. Across the whole study: Multiple sclerosis in the patients followed relapsing-remitting, secondary progressive and progressive-relapsing courses.

Overall study findings and caveats: Normalized Chao1 diversity was significantly reduced in patients versus controls. Controls showed lower frequencies than patients for five or six TRBV segments, and TRBV5-6, TRBV5-1 and TRBV20-1 were among these.

This clonotype was seen only a few times. Its antigen is unidentified. Presence of unique molecular identifiers characterized the TCR beta cDNA libraries. Via MiXCR, TCRdb re-called the PCR reads, giving one row per CDR3 protein. The sample lists hundreds of thousands of distinct CDR3 sequences; just under 30% were seen once. Per germline, CDR1 LGHNA and CDR2 YSLEER. Trimming stripped 1 base from V and 1 base from J, with 8 bases between. This CDR3 spans 15 amino acids. The chain recombines TRBV4-3 with TRBJ2-1; no definite D call. The sequence was obtained from a girl between 5 and 17 years old with multiple sclerosis. What was sequenced was blood. The CDR3 nucleotides read TGCGCCAGCAGCCAAGCGTGGCTATCCTACAATGAGCAGTTCTTC. This gives the protein CASSQAWLSYNEQFF.